This record covers a single TCR beta chain. Its specificity is unknown. In the PCR, 60 Vbeta and 13 Jbeta primers were used. TCRdb's table, derived via immunoSEQ multiplex PCR, lists solely in-frame clones and lacks some. The repertoire has some 110,000 clones, around 80% of them found once; the top ten carry 3% to 4%. The data were taken from a study of cytomegalovirus exposure and HLA in healthy donors. General observations from the study: Many donors shared some public TCRs, even though most TCR sequences were rare.

The CDR3 covers 15 residues. The sequence derives from a man between 60 and 75 years old in good health and CMV-seronegative. Sequencing was done on a sample of PBMCs. The chain uses TRBV21-1 and TRBJ1-2; TRBD1, the table's D call, was not compared with the DNA. TRBV21-1 is flagged as a pseudogene. CDR3 region: CASSNQQGLEYGYTF. The CDR3 coding sequence is TGTGCCAGCAGCAACCAACAGGGATTGGAGTATGGCTACACCTTC.